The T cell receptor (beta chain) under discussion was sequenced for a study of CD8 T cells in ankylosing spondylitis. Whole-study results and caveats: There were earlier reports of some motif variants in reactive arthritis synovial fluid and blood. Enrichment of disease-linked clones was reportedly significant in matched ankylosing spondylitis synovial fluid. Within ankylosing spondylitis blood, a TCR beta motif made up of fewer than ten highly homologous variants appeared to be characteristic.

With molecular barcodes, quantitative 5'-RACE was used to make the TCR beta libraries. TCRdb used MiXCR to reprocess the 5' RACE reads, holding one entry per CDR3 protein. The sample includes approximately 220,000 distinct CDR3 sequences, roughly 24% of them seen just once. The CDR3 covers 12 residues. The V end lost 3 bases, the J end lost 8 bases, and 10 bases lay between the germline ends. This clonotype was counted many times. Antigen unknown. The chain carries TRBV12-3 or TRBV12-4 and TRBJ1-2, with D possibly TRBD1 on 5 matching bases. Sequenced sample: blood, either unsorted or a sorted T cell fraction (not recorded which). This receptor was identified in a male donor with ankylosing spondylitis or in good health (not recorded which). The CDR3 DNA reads TGTGCCAGCAGTTTCAGGGCTCAGGGCTACACCTTC. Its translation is CASSFRAQGYTF.